The 22 T cell receptor beta chains below all came from one sample that was sequenced in a study of cytomegalovirus exposure and HLA in healthy donors. The table came from immunoSEQ multiplex PCR; TCRdb's copy has only in-frame clones and leaves some out. The sample lists fewer than 250,000 clones, approximately 82% occurring once. Sequenced input: PBMCs. The receptors were gathered from a woman between 18 and 30 years old in good health and CMV-seronegative.

The chain couples TRBV6-1 to TRBJ2-2, with 11 bases lining up with TRBD1. This CDR3 is 15 amino acids long. The trim removed 5 bases at V and 4 bases at J, leaving 3 bases unmatched. Germline CDR1 is MNHNS and CDR2 is SASEGT. The CDR3 sequence is CASSRDRGFTGELFF. The CDR3 nucleotides are TGTGCCAGCAGTCGGGACAGGGGGTTCACCGGGGAGCTGTTTTTT.

This chain connects TRBV27 to TRBJ1-5; D possibly corresponds to TRBD1 (5 bases). Per germline, CDR1 MNHEY and CDR2 SMNVEV (reference sequence). The CDR3 is 14 residues long. V was shortened by 3 bases and J by 4 bases, with 10 bases between the two germline ends. The CDR3 region is CASSFMGPNQPQHF. The DNA for the CDR3 is TGTGCCAGCAGTTTCATGGGGCCTAATCAGCCCCAGCATTTT.

The sample holds a few counts of this clone. V is TRBV25-1 and J is TRBJ2-7, with D uncertain. Trimming stripped 4 bases from V and 0 bases from J, with 13 bases between. This CDR3 comprises 15 residues. Germline V gene lookup returns CDR1 MGHDK and CDR2 SYGVNS. The CDR3 bases are TGTGCCAGCAGTGCTCATTGGACCAGCTCCTACGAGCAGTACTTC. The encoded protein is CASSAHWTSSYEQYF.

A few counts support this clone. One junction end disagrees with the germline gene, perhaps due to a read error. The chain couples TRBV2 to TRBJ2-7, with D possibly TRBD1 on 6 matching bases. From germline, CDR1 is SNHLY and CDR2 FYNNEI. The CDR3 loop spans 15 amino acids. The CDR3 spells CASRPQGGTIILRNF. DNA of the CDR3: TGTGCCAGCAGGCCCCAAGGGGGAACAATTATCCTCAGGAACTTC.

The chain uses TRBV18 and TRBJ1-5, with D perhaps TRBD1 (6 bases). The V gene lost 6 bases and the J gene lost 4 bases, with 22 bases spanning the gap. The CDR3 has 17 amino acids. The germline V gene encodes CDR1 KGHSH and CDR2 LQKENI. The CDR3 loop is CASSRTGPTTGNQPQHF. The CDR3 DNA reads as TGTGCCAGCTCCCGAACAGGGCCGACAACCGGAAATCAGCCCCAGCATTTT.

The chain links TRBV9 to TRBJ1-2; TRBD1 matches at 7 bases. The CDR3 runs 17 residues. Per germline, CDR1 SGDLS and CDR2 YYNGEE. V was clipped by 3 bases and J by 8 bases; unmatched bases: 19. The DNA of the CDR3 is TGTGCCAGCAGCGGTGGGGACAGCCCGGGGCTATATCGAGGCTACACCTTC. It yields the protein CASSGGDSPGLYRGYTF.

The chain links TRBV19 to TRBJ2-1, with D possibly matching TRBD2 (6 bases). Germline CDR1 reads LNHDA; CDR2 reads SQIVND (reference sequence). CDR3 length equals 16 residues. V was clipped by 5 bases and J by 0 bases, with 14 bases between them. CDR3 nucleotide sequence: TGTGCCAGTAGTCCGGATAGCGGATACTCCTACAATGAGCAGTTCTTC. Translation gives CASSPDSGYSYNEQFF.

The rearrangement joins TRBV2 to TRBJ1-4; D is unclear. This CDR3 spans 11 amino acids. CDR1 and CDR2 from the germline V gene are SNHLY and FYNNEI. The ends were cut back, 7 bases at V and 7 bases at J, with 7 bases in the middle. CDR3 residues: CASTNLEKLFF. For the CDR3, the DNA is TGTGCCAGCACCAACCTTGAAAAACTGTTTTTT.

This clone was seen a handful of times. The V gene is TRBV29-1, the J gene TRBJ1-3, with 7 bases aligning to TRBD1. This CDR3 spans 12 amino acids. The germline V gene encodes CDR1 SQVTM and CDR2 ANQGSEA. Trimming at V came to 7 bases and at J to 3 bases, leaving 3 bases not matched to a gene. In DNA form, the CDR3 reads TGCAGCGCAGGGGGATATGGAAACACCATATATTTT. Protein product: CSAGGYGNTIYF.

This rearrangement joins TRBV18 to TRBJ2-1; the D call may be TRBD1 or TRBD2 (5 bases each). The ends were cut back, 3 bases at V and 7 bases at J, with 19 bases in the middle. The germline gives CDR1 KGHSH, CDR2 LQKENI. This CDR3 has 16 amino acids. The CDR3 DNA sequence: TGTGCCAGCTCACCGCCTACGGGCAGGGAGATAAATGAGCAGTTCTTC. Protein: CASSPPTGREINEQFF.

A word on this clone: The sample has other DNA sequences that encode this CDR3 too. The chain recombines TRBV28 with TRBJ1-4; D gene uncertain. The CDR3 is 13 residues long. Per germline, CDR1 MDHEN and CDR2 SYDVKM. V lost 5 bases, J lost 8 bases, and 12 bases lay in between. The CDR3 nucleotides are TGTGCCAGCAGTCCTCTGACTGGGGAAAAACTGTTTTTT. Protein product: CASSPLTGEKLFF. Full variable domain (remainder filled in from reference TRBV28 and TRBJ1-4): DVKVTQSSRYLVKRTGEKVFLECVQDMDHENMFWYRQDPGLGLRLIYFSYDVKMKEKGDIPEGYSVSREKKERFSLILESASTNQTSMYLCASSPLTGEKLFFGSGTQLSVL.

The V and J genes are TRBV6-5 and TRBJ1-4, with D unclear. The germline CDR1 and CDR2 sequences are MNHEY and SVGAGI. With 2 bases removed from V and 3 bases from J, the gap between germline ends came to 10 bases. The CDR3 is 15 amino acids. The CDR3 region is CASSYAGTANEKLFF. The CDR3 bases are TGTGCCAGCAGTTACGCGGGTACGGCTAATGAAAAACTGTTTTTT.

This clone was seen only once. The genes are TRBV2 and TRBJ2-7; D possibly corresponds to TRBD2 (5 bases). CDR1 is SNHLY and CDR2 is FYNNEI in the germline V gene. Between the trimmed V and J ends, which lost 7 bases and 2 bases, there was a span of 9 bases. The CDR3 extends over 12 amino acids. CDR3 sequence reads: CASNSGPYEQYF. The CDR3 DNA sequence: TGTGCCAGCAACAGCGGCCCCTACGAGCAGTACTTC.

The chain has TRBV2 and TRBJ2-5; tentative D call: TRBD2 (7 bases). With 1 base removed from V and 5 bases from J, the gap between germline ends came to 14 bases. The CDR3 runs to 15 residues. CDR1 is SNHLY, CDR2 FYNNEI, per germline. CDR3: CASSEVLAGAETQYF. CDR3 DNA sequence: TGTGCCAGCAGTGAAGTCCTTGCGGGGGCGGAGACCCAGTACTTC.

The rearrangement joins TRBV15 to TRBJ2-6, with D maybe TRBD2 (6 bases). The V end lost 5 bases, the J end lost 1 base, and 6 bases lay between the germline ends. CDR1 and CDR2 from the germline V gene are LNHNV and YYDKDF (reference sequence). The CDR3 runs 14 residues. The DNA for the CDR3 is TGTGCCACCAGCGGAGGGTCTGGGGCCAACGTCCTGACTTTC. Encoded protein: CATSGGSGANVLTF.

J is TRBJ1-6 and V is TRBV5-1; D may be TRBD1 (6 bases). This CDR3 region has 15 residues. V lost 2 bases and J lost 5, with 11 bases in between. The germline V gene encodes CDR1 SGHRS and CDR2 YFSETQ. CDR3 amino acids: CASSLTQGNNSPLHF. DNA for the CDR3: TGCGCCAGCAGCTTAACCCAGGGGAATAATTCACCCCTCCACTTT. Filled out from reference TRBV5-1 and TRBJ1-6, the complete variable domain reads KAGVTQTPRYLIKTRGQQVTLSCSPISGHRSVSWYQQTPGQGLQFLFEYFSETQRNKGNFPGRFSGRQFSNSRSEMNVSTLELGDSALYLCASSLTQGNNSPLHFGNGTRLTVT.

This clone was observed a handful of times. The chain carries TRBV19 and TRBJ1-5; D possibly corresponds to TRBD1 (5 bases). This CDR3 is 14 amino acids long. Trimming pared 3 bases from V and 3 bases from J, leaving 9 bases between. Germline CDR1 LNHDA, CDR2 SQIVND (reference sequence). The CDR3 reads CASSIPGINQPQHF. The CDR3 DNA reads as TGTGCCAGTAGTATTCCAGGGATCAATCAGCCCCAGCATTTT.

Points on this clone: The same CDR3 is also encoded by other DNA sequences in this sample. The chain joins TRBV11-2 to TRBJ1-1, with unresolved D. The CDR3 sequence is 13 residues long. Germline CDR1 and CDR2: SGHAT and FQNNGV. The V and J ends lost 1 base and 0 bases respectively, with 3 bases between them. The CDR3 sequence: CASSLGVNTEAFF. The DNA for the CDR3 is TGTGCCAGCAGCTTAGGAGTGAACACTGAAGCTTTCTTT.

This chain joins TRBV27 and TRBJ2-1; TRBD2 might be the D (6 bases). CDR1 MNHEY and CDR2 SMNVEV come from the germline V gene (reference sequence). Between the trimmed V and J ends, which lost 5 bases and 3 bases, there was a span of 8 bases. This CDR3 comprises 13 residues. The CDR3 coding sequence is TGTGCCAGCAGTCTAGCGCGCTACAATGAGCAGTTCTTC. This gives the protein CASSLARYNEQFF.

This chain connects TRBV13 to TRBJ2-1; the match to TRBD1 covers 8 bases. There are 14 residues in the CDR3. V lost 3 bases, J lost 7 bases, and 5 bases stayed unmatched. Germline V gives CDR1 PRHDT, CDR2 FYEKMQ (reference sequence). The CDR3 reads CASSFGQGWNEQFF. In nucleotides, the CDR3 is TGTGCCAGCAGCTTTGGACAGGGTTGGAATGAGCAGTTCTTC.

This clone showed up just a few times. V and J are TRBV7-9 and TRBJ2-7; D possibly uses TRBD1 or TRBD2 (5 bases each). Looked up from germline, CDR1 is SEHNR and CDR2 is FQNEAQ (reference sequence). The CDR3 has 13 amino acids. Trimming shortened V by 2 bases and J by 3 bases, and 8 bases separated the two germline ends. CDR3 residues: CASSLRDRYEQYF. The CDR3 DNA reads TGTGCCAGCAGCTTACGGGACCGCTACGAGCAGTACTTC. The complete variable domain, with remaining parts taken from reference TRBV7-9 and TRBJ2-7, reads DTGVSQNPRHKITKRGQNVTFRCDPISEHNRLYWYRQTLGQGPEFLTYFQNEAQLEKSRLLSDRFSAERPKGSFSTLEIQRTEQGDSAMYLCASSLRDRYEQYFGPGTRLTVT.

In nucleotides, the CDR3 is TGTGCCAGCAGCTTACAAGCGGGGGGGAGGTATGAGCAGTTCTTC. It is translated as CASSLQAGGRYEQFF. This chain links TRBV11-2 with TRBJ2-1; 10 bases agree with TRBD2. Germline CDR1 SGHAT, CDR2 FQNNGV. V gave up 2 bases and J gave up 8 bases; unmatched junction bases: 6. The CDR3 has 15 residues.